This T cell receptor beta chain was recovered during a study of shared clonotypes between healthy human individuals. The table came from immunoSEQ multiplex PCR; TCRdb's copy has only in-frame clones and leaves some out. Seen here are over a million clones, approximately 98% observed once, and the top ten hold 0.4% to 0.45%. This clone has just one count. The germline CDR1 and CDR2 sequences are SNHLY and FYNNEI. Trimming took 5 bases from V and 7 from J, leaving 14 bases between them. The CDR3 consists of 14 residues. Specimen: naive CD4+ T cells sorted from blood. Subset: CD45RA+ positively selected. The clonotype was recovered from a man aged 25-40 years in good health. V usage is TRBV2 and J usage is TRBJ2-2; the D is unclear. CDR3 sequence reads: CASSLTSSGGELFF. The CDR3 DNA reads as TGTGCCAGCAGTCTGACTTCTTCGGGCGGGGAGCTGTTTTTT.